A single sample gave rise to the 19 T cell receptor beta chains below, sequenced in a study of regulatory dendritic cells for organ transplantation. Here immunoSEQ multiplex PCR was the method, and the copy in TCRdb shows in-frame clones only, minus some. Of roughly 35,000 clones detected, 85% to 90% appear once; the ten largest clones hold over 0.05%. The source material was naive CD4+ T cells from blood. As to subset: CD45RA+ naive T cells. The receptors derive from a human donor in good health.

The rearrangement joins TRBV7-9 to TRBJ1-1; tentative D call: TRBD1 (5 bases). Trimming shortened V by 5 bases and J by 11 bases, and 21 bases separated the two germline ends. This CDR3 is built from 14 residues. Looked up from germline, CDR1 is SEHNR and CDR2 is FQNEAQ (reference sequence). This chain's CDR3 is CASSPIPLGTGAFF. The CDR3 DNA is TGTGCCAGCAGCCCCATCCCCCTTGGGACTGGTGCTTTCTTT.

The chain has TRBV7-2 and TRBJ2-7; TRBD2 is a possible D gene (6 bases). V lost 5 bases to trimming and J lost 4 bases, with 12 bases between them. The germline V gene has CDR1 SGHTA and CDR2 FQGNSA. This CDR3 region has 13 residues. CDR3 bases: TGTGCCAGCAGCAGGGGACTTGGATACGAGCAGTACTTC. It translates to CASSRGLGYEQYF.

V and J are TRBV2 and TRBJ2-1; 7 bases agree with TRBD1. CDR1 is SNHLY, CDR2 FYNNEI, per germline. Losses at the gene ends were 4 bases for V and 5 bases for J; bases not matched to a gene: 5. The CDR3 totals 14 residues. The CDR3 here is CASSARGWDNEQFF. Here the CDR3 DNA reads TGTGCCAGCAGTGCCAGGGGGTGGGACAATGAGCAGTTCTTC.

The chain couples TRBV2 to TRBJ1-4, with D perhaps matching TRBD1 (6 bases). The CDR3 loop spans 13 amino acids. Per the germline V gene, CDR1 is SNHLY and CDR2 is FYNNEI. Trimming stripped 7 bases from V and 7 bases from J, with 13 bases between. CDR3 DNA: TGTGCCAGCATTGGGGGGGGGCTTGAAAAACTGTTTTTT. This encodes CASIGGGLEKLFF.

CDR3 bases: TGTGCCAGCAGCCAAGCCAGGACTAGGAACACCGGGGAGCTGTTTTTT. Translation: CASSQARTRNTGELFF. The chain is built from TRBV14 and TRBJ2-2; 7 bases line up with TRBD2. Germline assignment: CDR1 SGHDN and CDR2 FVKESK. V was clipped by 1 base and J by 1 base; unmatched bases: 3. This CDR3 spans 16 amino acids.

V usage is TRBV6-6 and J usage is TRBJ1-2, with 7 positions matching TRBD1. The length of the CDR3 is 16 residues. CDR1 MNHNY and CDR2 SVGAGI come from the germline V gene (reference sequence). J gave up 12 bases and V 0 bases, and 16 bases lay outside the gene matches. For the CDR3, the DNA is TGTGCCAGCAGTTACTCCGGGACAGCTACCCCTATGGCTAACACCTTC. Translating it yields CASSYSGTATPMANTF.

J is TRBJ1-2 and V is TRBV6-9; the match to TRBD1 covers 7 bases. The germline V gene encodes CDR1 MNHGY and CDR2 SVAAGI. Germline trimming cut 6 bases from V and 4 bases from J; bases unmatched to any gene: 11. The CDR3 is 15 amino acids. The CDR3 DNA sequence: TGTGCCAGCAGCCGACCCTCACAGGGGACCTATGGCTACACCTTC. Translating it yields CASSRPSQGTYGYTF.

This chain joins TRBV6-6 and TRBJ2-7; 8 bases are a match to TRBD1. V lost 0 bases to trimming and J lost 6 bases; unmatched junction nucleotides: 7. Germline values: CDR1 MNHNY, CDR2 SVGAGI (reference sequence). CDR3 size: 15 residues. The CDR3 sequence: CASSYSLDRASEQYF. The CDR3 coding sequence is TGTGCCAGCAGTTACTCTCTGGACAGGGCATCCGAGCAGTACTTC.

The CDR3 DNA sequence: TGTGCCAGCTCACCACAACAGCTTAATGAAAAACTGTTTTTT. This gives the protein CASSPQQLNEKLFF. This sequence joins TRBV18 and TRBJ1-4; D is undetermined. Germline loops: CDR1 KGHSH, CDR2 LQKENI. Trimming took 1 base from V and 4 from J, leaving 7 bases between them. CDR3 length: 14 amino acids.

The chain has TRBV28 and TRBJ2-3, with a weak D call TRBD1 (6 bases). The CDR3 has 15 amino acids. Between the trimmed V and J ends, which lost 3 bases and 2 bases, there was a span of 12 bases. Per germline, CDR1 MDHEN and CDR2 SYDVKM. The CDR3 spells CASSFRGQNTDTQYF. DNA of the CDR3: TGTGCCAGCAGTTTCAGAGGACAGAACACAGATACGCAGTATTTT. Full variable domain (rest looked up from reference TRBV28 and TRBJ2-3): DVKVTQSSRYLVKRTGEKVFLECVQDMDHENMFWYRQDPGLGLRLIYFSYDVKMKEKGDIPEGYSVSREKKERFSLILESASTNQTSMYLCASSFRGQNTDTQYFGPGTRLTVL.

V usage is TRBV5-1 and J usage is TRBJ1-4; D remains ambiguous. Germline V gene data show CDR1 as SGHRS and CDR2 as YFSETQ. This CDR3 has 15 residues. Between the trimmed V and J ends, which lost 4 bases and 3 bases, there was a span of 13 bases. The CDR3 region is CASSPASGANEKLFF. CDR3 DNA sequence: TGCGCCAGCAGCCCGGCCTCCGGGGCTAATGAAAAACTGTTTTTT.

V is TRBV20-1 and J is TRBJ2-1; D may be TRBD1 (5 bases). V was clipped by 3 bases and J by 9 bases, with 9 bases between them. Germline V CDR1 and CDR2: DFQATT, SNEGSKA (reference sequence). The CDR3 consists of 11 residues. CDR3 amino acids: CSASQGIEQFF. The CDR3 DNA is TGCAGTGCTAGCCAGGGTATTGAGCAGTTCTTC.

The chain couples TRBV6-5 to TRBJ2-2, with 7 nucleotides matching TRBD1. CDR3 length: 14 amino acids. Germline V gene sequence: CDR1 MNHEY, CDR2 SVGAGI. V dropped 2 bases and J dropped 7; count of bases not matched to a gene: 4. CDR3 residues: CASSYDRVGGELFF. The CDR3 DNA reads as TGTGCCAGCAGTTACGACAGGGTGGGCGGGGAGCTGTTTTTT.

In this sample, this clone turned up once. This sequence joins TRBV2 and TRBJ2-5, with TRBD2 matching 14 bases. The CDR3 is 15 amino acids. The germline V gene encodes CDR1 SNHLY and CDR2 FYNNEI. V gave up 8 bases and J gave up 6 bases; unmatched junction bases: 8. CDR3 DNA sequence: TGTGCCAGCTACGGGACTAGCGGGAGTAGGCAGACCCAGTACTTC. Amino acids: CASYGTSGSRQTQYF.

The V and J genes are TRBV6-5 and TRBJ2-3; 8 bases are a match to TRBD1. The CDR3 length is 16 residues. Germline lookup yields CDR1 MNHEY and CDR2 SVGAGI. The V segment lost 0 bases and the J segment 2 bases; nucleotides outside the gene matches: 4. Here the CDR3 DNA reads TGTGCCAGCAGTTACTCCGCAGGGGGCCTCACAGATACGCAGTATTTT. It codes for CASSYSAGGLTDTQYF.

The chain has TRBV7-9 and TRBJ2-2; D is uncertain. Germline V lookup: CDR1 SEHNR, CDR2 FQNEAQ (reference sequence). The V end was cut by 2 bases, the J end by 2 bases, with 6 bases between. CDR3 length: 14 residues. CDR3 amino acids: CASSLYANTGELFF. The CDR3 DNA sequence: TGTGCCAGCAGCTTATATGCTAACACCGGGGAGCTGTTTTTT.

The chain uses TRBV10-3 and TRBJ2-1; a possible D gene is TRBD2 (5 bases). This CDR3 is 14 amino acids long. V lost 4 bases and J 0 bases, leaving 7 bases between the germline ends. Germline values: CDR1 ENHRY, CDR2 SYGVKD. The DNA of the CDR3 is TGTGCCATCAGTGCGGGAACCTCCTACAATGAGCAGTTCTTC. The encoded protein is CAISAGTSYNEQFF.

Only one count was recorded for this clone. The genes are TRBV2 and TRBJ2-7; maybe TRBD1 (5 bases). Germline CDR1 reads SNHLY; CDR2 reads FYNNEI. Trimming shortened V by 3 bases and J by 9 bases, and 12 bases separated the two germline ends. The CDR3 runs to 12 residues. CDR3 sequence: CASSDRGGRQYF. The DNA of the CDR3 is TGTGCCAGCAGTGATAGGGGCGGCAGGCAGTACTTC.

The rearrangement uses TRBV6-5 and TRBJ2-1; 7 positions agree with TRBD2. V lost 6 bases, J lost 7 bases, and 12 bases stayed unmatched. This CDR3 is 15 amino acids long. Germline V gene lookup returns CDR1 MNHEY and CDR2 SVGAGI. The CDR3 sequence: CASRGTGGRHNEQFF. CDR3 bases: TGTGCCAGCAGGGGGACGGGCGGGAGACATAATGAGCAGTTCTTC.